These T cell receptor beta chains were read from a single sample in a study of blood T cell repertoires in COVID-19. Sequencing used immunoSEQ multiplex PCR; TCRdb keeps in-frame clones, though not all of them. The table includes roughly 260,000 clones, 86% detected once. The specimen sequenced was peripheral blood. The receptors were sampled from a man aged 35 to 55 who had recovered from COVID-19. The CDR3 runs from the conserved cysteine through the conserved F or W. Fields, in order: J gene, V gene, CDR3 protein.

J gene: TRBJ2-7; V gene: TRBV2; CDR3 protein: CARGESSYEQYF
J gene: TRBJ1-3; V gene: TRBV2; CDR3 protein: CASSLDRGEGNTIYF
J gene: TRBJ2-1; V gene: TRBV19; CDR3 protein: CASSTPGTGSYNEQFF
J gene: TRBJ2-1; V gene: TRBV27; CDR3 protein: CASSLGLAGDEQFF
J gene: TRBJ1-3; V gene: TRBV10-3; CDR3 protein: CATAILESGNTIYF
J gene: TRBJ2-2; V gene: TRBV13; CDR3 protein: CASSIHRGRDTGELFF
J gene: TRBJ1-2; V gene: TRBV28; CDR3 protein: CASSPNHGQGSGGYTF
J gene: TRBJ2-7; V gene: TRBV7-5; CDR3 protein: CARSLGPQGTYEQYF
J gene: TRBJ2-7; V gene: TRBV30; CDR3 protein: CAWSTGQGVEYF
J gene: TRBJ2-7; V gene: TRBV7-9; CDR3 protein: CASSLAGGPGEQYF
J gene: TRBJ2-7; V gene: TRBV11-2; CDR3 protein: CASSLDGIDAYEQYF
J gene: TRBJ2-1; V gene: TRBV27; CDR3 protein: CASSPQVRTYNEQFF
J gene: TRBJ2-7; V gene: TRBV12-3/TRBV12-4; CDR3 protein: CASGVAGGYEQYF
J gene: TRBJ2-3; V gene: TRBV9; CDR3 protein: CASSARLAGGDTQYF
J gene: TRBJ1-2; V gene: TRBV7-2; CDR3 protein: CASSSSIGYTF
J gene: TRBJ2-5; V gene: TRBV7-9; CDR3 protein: CASSSGTGTQETQYF
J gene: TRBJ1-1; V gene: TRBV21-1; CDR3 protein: CASSKGPGGTEAFF
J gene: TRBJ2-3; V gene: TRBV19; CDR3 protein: CASSIVSSTDTQYF
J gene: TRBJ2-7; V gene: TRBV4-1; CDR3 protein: CASSQGRGGYEQYF
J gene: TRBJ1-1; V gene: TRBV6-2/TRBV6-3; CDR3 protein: CASSKRQGLNTEAFF
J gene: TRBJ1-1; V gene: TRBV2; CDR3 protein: CASGQDRVNPKAFF
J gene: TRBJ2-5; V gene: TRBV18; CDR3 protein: CASSSWTASQETQYF
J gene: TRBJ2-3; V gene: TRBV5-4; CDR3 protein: CASSLPDRGDTQYF
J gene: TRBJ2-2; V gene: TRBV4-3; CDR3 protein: CASSLLRGAGELFF
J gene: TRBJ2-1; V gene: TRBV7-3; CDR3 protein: CASSFPGLANEQFF
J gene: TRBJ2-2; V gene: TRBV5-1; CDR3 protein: CASSLGDYTGELFF
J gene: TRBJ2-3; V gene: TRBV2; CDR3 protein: CASRRLAGMTDTQYF
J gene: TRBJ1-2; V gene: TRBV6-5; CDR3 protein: CASSKGTGKHGYTF
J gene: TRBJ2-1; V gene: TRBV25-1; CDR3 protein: CASSEFSGGAYNEQFF
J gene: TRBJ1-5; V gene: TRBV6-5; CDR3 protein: CASSYPGGSSNQPQHF
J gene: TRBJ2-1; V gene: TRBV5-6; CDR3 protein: CASSNSAEQFF
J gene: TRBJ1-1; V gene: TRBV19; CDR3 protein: CASSIGGRNQGGAFF
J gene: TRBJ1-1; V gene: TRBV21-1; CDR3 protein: CASSKGSGNTEAFF
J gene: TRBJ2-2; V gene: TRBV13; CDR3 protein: CASSLAGGPRNAGELFF
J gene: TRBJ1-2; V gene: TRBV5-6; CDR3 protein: CASSLGQGGGYTF
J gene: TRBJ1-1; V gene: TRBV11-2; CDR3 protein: CASSLEQTANTEAFF
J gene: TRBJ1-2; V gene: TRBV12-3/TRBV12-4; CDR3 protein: CASSLLRYGYTF